This T cell receptor (beta chain) was recorded in a study of early T cells in non-severe SARS-CoV-2 infection. In the study overall: Sequencing was performed on bulk RNA from unsorted whole blood, leaving chains unpaired.

Researchers tagged individual cDNA molecules with unique molecular identifiers. TCRdb re-derived calls from the 5' RACE reads in MiXCR, one entry per CDR3 protein. There are around 35,000 distinct CDR3 sequences in the sample; around 5.7% occur only once, and 4.5% to 6% lies in the top ten. The V gene lost 1 base and the J gene lost 7 bases, with 11 bases spanning the gap. CDR3 length: 14 residues. This clonotype has ten or more counts. Its target is not known. Findings and caveats of the study: Matches to VDJdb favored anti-spike CD8 responses and missed private and CD4 specificities.

The V and J genes are TRBV12-3 or TRBV12-4 and TRBJ2-1, with D hard to call. This clonotype was sampled from an adult who was a healthcare worker with PCR-confirmed SARS-CoV-2 infection or an uninfected control (not recorded which). The sample consisted of whole blood. CDR3 DNA: TGTGCCAGCAGTTTAGGGGGAACGCGGAATGAGCAGTTCTTC. Its protein product is CASSLGGTRNEQFF.